Each of the 29 T cell receptor beta chains below was sequenced from the same sample in a study of cytomegalovirus exposure and HLA in healthy donors. The PCR had 60 Vbeta and 13 Jbeta primers. Sequencing was performed with immunoSEQ multiplex PCR; in TCRdb, only in-frame clones are kept and a portion is missing. Of fewer than 200,000 clones in the sample, roughly 88% were seen once. Material for sequencing was PBMCs. The receptors shown here come from a girl aged 2-10 years in good health and CMV-seropositive.

This clone was found once. This chain connects TRBV11-3 to TRBJ2-3, with D unresolved. The CDR3 is made up of 16 amino acids. CDR1 SGHNT and CDR2 YENEEA come from the germline V gene. Trimming shortened V by 3 bases and J by 1 base, and 14 bases separated the two germline ends. CDR3 coding DNA: TGTGCCAGCAGCTTTCGGGTATCCTCCGGCACAGATACGCAGTATTTT. Its protein is CASSFRVSSGTDTQYF.

The chain is built from TRBV29-1 and TRBJ2-2; TRBD1 agrees at 8 bases. The V and J ends lost 7 bases and 2 bases, in that order; junction bases with no gene match: 6. Germline-derived CDR1 and CDR2 are SQVTM and ANQGSEA. The CDR3 is 14 residues long. The CDR3, as DNA: TGCAGCGGGAGGACAGGGAGAAACACCGGGGAGCTGTTTTTT. It yields the protein CSGRTGRNTGELFF.

This chain joins TRBV5-1 and TRBJ1-1; TRBD1 is a possible D gene (5 bases). The germline CDR1 and CDR2 sequences are SGHRS and YFSETQ. The V end was cut by 4 bases, the J end by 10 bases, with 20 bases between. The CDR3 spans 14 residues. As DNA, the CDR3 is TGCGCCAGCAGCGGAGGGGCTGGATTTATAGGAGCTTTCTTT. This encodes CASSGGAGFIGAFF. Drawing the rest from reference TRBV5-1 and TRBJ1-1, the complete variable domain is KAGVTQTPRYLIKTRGQQVTLSCSPISGHRSVSWYQQTPGQGLQFLFEYFSETQRNKGNFPGRFSGRQFSNSRSEMNVSTLELGDSALYLCASSGGAGFIGAFFGQGTRLTVV.

This rearrangement joins TRBV18 to TRBJ1-1, with 7 bases that match TRBD1. The CDR3 has 15 amino acids. Germline V gene sequence: CDR1 KGHSH, CDR2 LQKENI. J was trimmed by 5 bases and V by 4 bases; bases with no gene match: 10. The CDR3 loop is CASSRETGSGTEAFF. CDR3 coding DNA: TGTGCCAGCTCACGGGAGACAGGGAGCGGGACTGAAGCTTTCTTT.

This chain uses TRBV11-2 with TRBJ2-1; TRBD2 aligns across 9 bases. V lost 5 bases to trimming and J lost 4 bases; unmatched junction nucleotides: 15. This CDR3 is built from 18 residues. CDR1 and CDR2 (germline): SGHAT, FQNNGV. The CDR3 spells CASSRRKVAGVGYNEQFF. Written as DNA, the CDR3 is TGTGCCAGCAGCCGACGTAAGGTAGCGGGAGTAGGGTACAATGAGCAGTTCTTC. Looking up the rest from reference TRBV11-2 and TRBJ2-1 gives the full variable domain: EAGVAQSPRYKIIEKRQSVAFWCNPISGHATLYWYQQILGQGPKLLIQFQNNGVVDDSQLPKDRFSAERLKGVDSTLKIQPAKLEDSAVYLCASSRRKVAGVGYNEQFFGPGTRLTVL.

The CDR3 sequence: CASSIHSKGLNYGYTF. The DNA of the CDR3 is TGTGCCAGTAGTATCCATTCGAAGGGGCTTAACTATGGCTACACCTTC. The genes are TRBV19 and TRBJ1-2; weak D call: TRBD1 (5 bases). The germline gives CDR1 LNHDA, CDR2 SQIVND (reference sequence). Trimming took 3 bases from V and 1 from J, leaving 15 bases between them. The length of the CDR3 is 16 residues.

V gene TRBV7-2 combines with J gene TRBJ2-3; D is unresolved. Germline CDR1 SGHTA, CDR2 FQGNSA. The length of the CDR3 is 11 residues. The V gene lost 1 base and the J gene lost 7 bases, with 3 bases spanning the gap. CDR3 amino acids: CASSLGNTQYF. The DNA for the CDR3 is TGTGCCAGCAGCTTAGGTAATACGCAGTATTTT. Full variable domain (remainder filled in from reference TRBV7-2 and TRBJ2-3): GAGVSQSPSNKVTEKGKDVELRCDPISGHTALYWYRQSLGQGLEFLIYFQGNSAPDKSGLPSDRFSAERTGGSVSTLTIQRTQQEDSAVYLCASSLGNTQYFGPGTRLTVL.

The chain recombines TRBV6-5 with TRBJ1-2, with TRBD1 matching 7 bases. Germline CDR1 is MNHEY and CDR2 is SVGAGI. The CDR3 loop spans 14 amino acids. Germline trimming cut 6 bases from V and 5 bases from J; bases unmatched to any gene: 9. The CDR3 sequence: CASSLQTGRYGYTF. The DNA of the CDR3 is TGTGCCAGCAGCCTCCAGACAGGGAGGTATGGCTACACCTTC.

This chain connects TRBV5-1 to TRBJ1-6, with TRBD1 as a possible D gene (6 bases). The CDR3 is 19 amino acids. With 4 bases removed from V and 6 bases from J, the gap between germline ends came to 26 bases. From germline, CDR1 is SGHRS and CDR2 YFSETQ. The CDR3, as DNA: TGCGCCAGCAGCCCAGGCCGAACCTCACAGGGACGTTCTAATTCACCCCTCCACTTT. Translating it yields CASSPGRTSQGRSNSPLHF.

J is TRBJ2-5 and V is TRBV7-9; tentatively, D is TRBD1 (6 bases). The V end lost 2 bases, the J end lost 5 bases, and 18 bases lay between the germline ends. Looked up from germline, CDR1 is SEHNR and CDR2 is FQNEAQ (reference sequence). This CDR3 is 16 amino acids long. CDR3: CASSLFGDIRAETQYF. As DNA, the CDR3 is TGTGCCAGCAGCTTATTTGGGGACATCCGAGCGGAGACCCAGTACTTC.

The chain couples TRBV6-1 to TRBJ2-7, with 10 bases aligning to TRBD2. V lost 4 bases and J lost 1; bases outside the gene matches: 4. CDR1 and CDR2 from the germline V gene are MNHNS and SASEGT. This CDR3 is 15 amino acids long. CDR3 bases: TGTGCCAGCAGTGTGGCTAGCGGGGGATCCTACGAGCAGTACTTC. Its translation: CASSVASGGSYEQYF.

This rearrangement joins TRBV15 to TRBJ1-2, with D possibly TRBD1 on 5 matching bases. The CDR3 has 15 amino acids. CDR1 and CDR2 from the germline V gene are LNHNV and YYDKDF (reference sequence). The ends were cut back, 0 bases at V and 2 bases at J, with 10 bases in the middle. The CDR3 DNA follows: TGTGCCACCAGCAGAGACAGGGATTTAAACTATGGCTACACCTTC. This gives the protein CATSRDRDLNYGYTF. Drawing the rest from reference TRBV15 and TRBJ1-2, the complete variable domain is DAMVIQNPRYQVTQFGKPVTLSCSQTLNHNVMYWYQQKSSQAPKLLFHYYDKDFNNEADTPDNFQSRRPNTSFCFLDIRSPGLGDTAMYLCATSRDRDLNYGYTFGSGTRLTVV.

The V call is TRBV28, the J call TRBJ1-4; 9 bases are a match to TRBD1. This CDR3 has 16 residues. Germline trimming cut 2 bases from V and 7 bases from J; bases unmatched to any gene: 8. The V gene's germline CDR1 is MDHEN and CDR2 SYDVKM. CDR3: CASSLGDRVYGEKLFF. DNA for the CDR3: TGTGCCAGCAGTTTAGGGGACAGGGTTTATGGTGAAAAACTGTTTTTT.

V is TRBV6-6 and J is TRBJ1-2; 9 positions match TRBD1. V shed 2 bases, J shed 7 bases, and the junction held 5 bases outside the gene matches. This CDR3 is built from 14 residues. Germline V gene data show CDR1 as MNHNY and CDR2 as SVGAGI (reference sequence). DNA for the CDR3: TGTGCCAGCAGTTACGCGACAGGGGGGGGTGGCTACACCTTC. It translates to CASSYATGGGGYTF.

V is TRBV2 and J is TRBJ2-5; 10 positions match TRBD1. CDR3 length equals 19 residues. The trim removed 7 bases at V and 1 base at J, leaving 18 bases unmatched. Germline V lookup: CDR1 SNHLY, CDR2 FYNNEI. CDR3 coding DNA: TGTGCCAGCATGAGGGTCGTGTCCCGACAGGGGGCATCCCAAGAGACCCAGTACTTC. Its translation: CASMRVVSRQGASQETQYF.

This clone is a singleton in its sample. The chain combines TRBV5-1 with TRBJ2-7; 7 nucleotides match TRBD2. V lost 0 bases and J lost 1; bases outside the gene matches: 10. The CDR3 is made up of 17 amino acids. Germline V lookup: CDR1 SGHRS, CDR2 YFSETQ. In nucleotides, the CDR3 is TGCGCCAGCAGCTTGGGGGGTTGGCGGGAGAGTTCCTACGAGCAGTACTTC. This translates into CASSLGGWRESSYEQYF.

The V gene is TRBV9, the J gene TRBJ2-7; a weak D match, TRBD1 (6 bases). In germline, CDR1 is SGDLS, CDR2 YYNGEE. This CDR3 is built from 14 residues. The germline V and J ends were trimmed by 2 bases and 5 bases, with 14 bases remaining between them. CDR3 DNA: TGTGCCAGCAGCGTCGTCGGACAGTCGCACGAGCAGTACTTC. Its translation is CASSVVGQSHEQYF. The full variable domain, with the rest looked up from reference TRBV9 and TRBJ2-7, is DSGVTQTPKHLITATGQRVTLRCSPRSGDLSVYWYQQSLDQGLQFLIQYYNGEERAKGNILERFSAQQFPDLHSELNLSSLELGDSALYFCASSVVGQSHEQYFGPGTRLTVT.

V gene TRBV5-1 combines with J gene TRBJ2-7; a possible D gene is TRBD2 (6 bases). Trimming removed 0 bases from V and 2 bases from J, with 12 bases in between. CDR1 is SGHRS, CDR2 YFSETQ, per germline. The CDR3 extends over 15 amino acids. For the CDR3, the DNA is TGCGCCAGCAGCTTGGGACGGGAGAAGGCCTACGAGCAGTACTTC. Its translation is CASSLGREKAYEQYF. Based on the CDR3 plus reference TRBV5-1 and TRBJ2-7, the full variable domain is KAGVTQTPRYLIKTRGQQVTLSCSPISGHRSVSWYQQTPGQGLQFLFEYFSETQRNKGNFPGRFSGRQFSNSRSEMNVSTLELGDSALYLCASSLGREKAYEQYFGPGTRLTVT.

The chain's CDR3 is CASSRFGGSEDEQFF. The CDR3 DNA reads TGCGCCAGCAGCCGCTTCGGGGGATCAGAGGATGAGCAGTTCTTC. This chain uses TRBV5-1 with TRBJ2-1, with a possible D match to TRBD2 (6 bases). Germline CDR1 reads SGHRS; CDR2 reads YFSETQ. This CDR3 has 15 amino acids. The V gene lost 4 bases and the J gene lost 8 bases, with 19 bases spanning the gap.

This rearrangement joins TRBV7-9 to TRBJ1-4; D is undetermined. This CDR3 has 15 residues. Per germline, CDR1 SEHNR and CDR2 FQNEAQ (reference sequence). Deletions cut 1 base from V and 4 bases from J, with 10 bases between. The CDR3 is CASSLDEGFNEKLFF. CDR3 DNA sequence: TGTGCCAGCAGCTTAGACGAGGGCTTTAATGAAAAACTGTTTTTT.

The chain links TRBV7-3 to TRBJ2-1, with 7 bases identical to TRBD2. V shed 5 bases and J 10 bases; nucleotides not matched to a gene: 11. The CDR3 length is 14 residues. Germline-derived CDR1 and CDR2 are SGHTA and FQGTGA. The CDR3 nucleotides read TGTGCCAGCAGCCTCACCCCGGGACTACGGGAGCAGTTCTTC. Amino acids: CASSLTPGLREQFF.

The chain couples TRBV11-2 to TRBJ2-1; no definite D call. This CDR3 has 12 residues. Germline V gene lookup returns CDR1 SGHAT and CDR2 FQNNGV. Trimming left V 4 bases short and J 8 bases short, with 9 bases between. This chain's CDR3 is CASSSSRDEQFF. The CDR3 bases are TGTGCCAGCAGCTCCAGTCGGGATGAGCAGTTCTTC.

The chain uses TRBV7-3 and TRBJ1-1; 7 bases line up with TRBD1. Trimming cost V 1 base and J 10 bases; bases outside gene matches: 15. Germline CDR1 is SGHTA and CDR2 is FQGTGA. The CDR3 runs to 16 residues. The CDR3 loop reads CASSLSPGQRAHRAFF. DNA for the CDR3: TGTGCCAGCAGCTTAAGCCCGGGACAGAGGGCGCATAGAGCTTTCTTT.

The rearrangement links TRBV6-1 to TRBJ1-3; D is possibly TRBD1 (6 bases). This CDR3 comprises 15 residues. Germline CDR1 MNHNS, CDR2 SASEGT. V lost 6 bases and J 4 bases, leaving 16 bases between the germline ends. CDR3 sequence reads: CASRWTGTLGNTIYF. The CDR3 nucleotides read TGTGCCAGCAGGTGGACCGGGACACTGGGAAACACCATATATTTT.

The chain uses TRBV5-1 and TRBJ2-3, with D possibly being TRBD1 (6 bases). Between the trimmed V and J ends, which lost 4 bases and 4 bases, there was a span of 13 bases. CDR3 length equals 14 residues. CDR1 SGHRS and CDR2 YFSETQ come from the germline V gene. CDR3 region: CASSMTGKPDTQYF. Written as DNA, the CDR3 is TGCGCCAGCAGCATGACAGGCAAGCCAGATACGCAGTATTTT.

The chain couples TRBV19 to TRBJ1-1; no definite D call. This CDR3 is built from 14 residues. The V gene's germline CDR1 is LNHDA and CDR2 SQIVND (reference sequence). The V end lost 0 bases, the J end lost 12 bases, and 17 bases lay between the germline ends. CDR3: CASSIDPGRSKTFF. The CDR3 DNA follows: TGTGCCAGTAGTATAGACCCCGGGAGGTCGAAAACTTTCTTT.

The V call is TRBV11-1, the J call TRBJ2-3, with TRBD2 as a possible D gene (7 bases). The germline gives CDR1 SGHAT, CDR2 FQDESV (reference sequence). CDR3 size: 14 residues. V lost 9 bases and J 0 bases, leaving 13 bases between the germline ends. In DNA, the CDR3 is TGTGCCAGTTCGGGGGGCTTTAGCACAGATACGCAGTATTTT. Translated: CASSGGFSTDTQYF.

V gene TRBV27 combines with J gene TRBJ1-6, with TRBD1 matching 10 bases. After removal of 2 bases from V and 10 bases from J, the junction contained 11 bases not matched to a gene. The CDR3 runs to 17 residues. Germline V CDR1 and CDR2: MNHEY, SMNVEV (reference sequence). CDR3 residues: CASSLEGRDRGGSPLHF. In DNA, the CDR3 is TGTGCCAGCAGTTTAGAAGGGCGGGACAGGGGCGGGTCACCCCTCCACTTT.

CDR3 bases: TGTGCCACCAGCAGAGCAGCGGGAGATGTAAACATTCAGTACTTC. Its translation: CATSRAAGDVNIQYF. The chain recombines TRBV15 with TRBJ2-4; 8 positions agree with TRBD2. With 1 base clipped from V and 6 bases from J, the junction kept 5 bases outside the gene matches. This CDR3 spans 15 amino acids. Germline V gene lookup returns CDR1 LNHNV and CDR2 YYDKDF (reference sequence).